The source of this TCR beta chain is a study of blood T cell repertoires in COVID-19. Overall study: Sites in the United States, Italy and Spain provided acute and convalescent COVID-19 samples.

Sequencing was performed with immunoSEQ multiplex PCR; in TCRdb, only in-frame clones are kept and a portion is missing. In the table there are 55,000 or so clones, about nine tenths of which are singletons. The TCR was taken from a man in his sixties with active COVID-19. The source material was peripheral blood.

This chain's CDR3 is CASSLQVNTEAFF. Here the CDR3 DNA reads TGTGCCAGCAGCCTACAGGTGAACACTGAAGCTTTCTTT. The chain uses TRBV6-5 and TRBJ1-1, with D possibly TRBD1 on 5 matching bases. V was shortened by 6 bases and J by 0 bases, with 8 bases between the two germline ends. The germline gives CDR1 MNHEY, CDR2 SVGAGI. This CDR3 has 13 residues.